The 7 T cell receptor beta chains reported below all come from one sample, sequenced in a study of Graves' ophthalmopathy and Graves' hyperthyroidism. Using RNA transcripts, the TCR beta CDR3 regions were amplified. First-round RT-PCR relied on HTBI primers, and a second-round multiplex PCR came next. TCRdb called the multiplex PCR reads again in MiXCR, with one record for every CDR3 protein. The sample holds hundreds of thousands of distinct CDR3 sequences; over 20% are singletons and the top ten take around 6.5%. Material for sequencing was peripheral blood. Source of these receptors: a woman between 18 and 29 years old with stable Graves' hyperthyroidism. Some clones in this sample may be carry-over from other donors' samples.

The genes are TRBV29-1 and TRBJ2-5, with D maybe TRBD1 (5 bases). The CDR3 is 16 amino acids. Germline loops: CDR1 SQVTM, CDR2 ANQGSEA. The V end lost 6 bases, the J end lost 0 bases, and 20 bases lay between the germline ends. CDR3 DNA sequence: TGCAGCGTCCTCAACCTGGGCAGGGAACACCAAGAGACCCAGTACTTC. Protein: CSVLNLGREHQETQYF.

This clonotype occurred many times. The J gene is TRBJ2-7, the V gene TRBV6-1, with D perhaps matching TRBD2 (6 bases). The germline V gene has CDR1 MNHNS and CDR2 SASEGT. V was cut by 4 bases and J by 4 bases, with 11 bases left in between. The CDR3 consists of 13 residues. The CDR3 sequence: CASSGGGGYEQYF. In nucleotides, the CDR3 is TGTGCCAGCAGTGGGGGCGGAGGGTACGAGCAGTACTTC.

In this sample, this clonotype turned up many times. The rearrangement links TRBV20-1 to TRBJ2-5; 7 positions agree with TRBD2. This CDR3 spans 18 amino acids. CDR1 and CDR2 (germline): DFQATT, SNEGSKA (reference sequence). V lost 0 bases, J lost 1 base, and 14 bases stayed unmatched. Here the CDR3 reads CSARDRFRRAGFQETQYF. DNA for the CDR3: TGCAGTGCTAGAGATCGATTCCGGCGAGCGGGGTTCCAAGAGACCCAGTACTTC.

The rearrangement joins TRBV10-3 to TRBJ2-7; 7 nucleotides match TRBD2. V lost 4 bases and J lost 2; bases outside the gene matches: 8. This CDR3 spans 15 amino acids. Germline CDR1 reads ENHRY; CDR2 reads SYGVKD. CDR3 nucleotide sequence: TGTGCCATCAGTGGGGGGGAGGGGCCCACCTACGAGCAGTACTTC. This codes for CAISGGEGPTYEQYF.

There are many counts of this clonotype. This sequence joins TRBV7-2 and TRBJ2-7; 11 bases line up with TRBD2. The CDR3 covers 15 residues. Germline V CDR1 and CDR2: SGHTA, FQGNSA. V was pared by 3 bases and J by 7 bases, with 8 bases of the junction left unmatched. The CDR3 here is CASSFSTSGRSEQYF. The CDR3 nucleotides are TGTGCCAGCAGCTTTTCTACTAGCGGGAGATCAGAGCAGTACTTC. The full variable domain, completed using reference TRBV7-2 and TRBJ2-7, is GAGVSQSPSNKVTEKGKDVELRCDPISGHTALYWYRQSLGQGLEFLIYFQGNSAPDKSGLPSDRFSAERTGGSVSTLTIQRTQQEDSAVYLCASSFSTSGRSEQYFGPGTRLTVT.

This rearrangement joins TRBV6-2 or TRBV6-3 to TRBJ2-7; no definite D call. The CDR3 is 12 amino acids. V was cut by 6 bases and J by 6 bases, with 12 bases left in between. Germline V gene data show CDR1 as MNHEY and CDR2 as SVGEGT. The CDR3 loop is CASSPDWLEQYF. Written as DNA, the CDR3 is TGTGCCAGCAGCCCCGACTGGCTCGAGCAGTACTTC.

V is TRBV6-1 and J is TRBJ2-5, with D tentatively TRBD1 or TRBD2 (5 bases each). The germline V and J ends were trimmed by 7 bases and 7 bases, with 13 bases remaining between them. Germline V gives CDR1 MNHNS, CDR2 SASEGT. The CDR3 runs to 12 residues. The CDR3 protein is CASTRGDATQYF. The CDR3 region has the DNA TGTGCCAGCACCCGAGGGGATGCGACCCAGTACTTC.